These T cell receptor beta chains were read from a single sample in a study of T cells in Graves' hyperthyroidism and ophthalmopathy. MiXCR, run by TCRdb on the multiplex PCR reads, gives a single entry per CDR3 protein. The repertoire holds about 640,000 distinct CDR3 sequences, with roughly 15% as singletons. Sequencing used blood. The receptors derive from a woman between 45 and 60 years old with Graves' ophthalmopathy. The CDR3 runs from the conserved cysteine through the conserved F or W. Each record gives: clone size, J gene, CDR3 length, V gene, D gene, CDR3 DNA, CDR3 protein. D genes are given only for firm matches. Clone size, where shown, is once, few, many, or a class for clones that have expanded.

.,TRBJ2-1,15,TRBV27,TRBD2,TGTGCCAGCAGTTTTATAAGGCTAGCGGGAGATGAGCAGTTCTTC,CASSFIRLAGDEQFF
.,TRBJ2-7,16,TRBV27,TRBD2,TGTGCCAGCAGTTCTCCAAGGACTAGCGGGGTCTACGAGCAGTACTTC,CASSSPRTSGVYEQYF
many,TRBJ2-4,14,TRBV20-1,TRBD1,TGCAGTGCTAGAGTAGGACAGGGAGATAACATTCAGTACTTC,CSARVGQGDNIQYF
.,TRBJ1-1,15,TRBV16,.,TGTGCCAGCAGCCAGCACAGGGTTCATTATACTGAAGCTTTCTTT,CASSQHRVHYTEAFF
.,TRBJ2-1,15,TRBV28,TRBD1,TGTGCCAGCAGTCAGACAGGGGGAGCATACAATGAGCAGTTCTTC,CASSQTGGAYNEQFF
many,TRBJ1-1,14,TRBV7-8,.,TGTGCCAGCAGCGTAGACAGAGACTACACTGAAGCTTTCTTT,CASSVDRDYTEAFF
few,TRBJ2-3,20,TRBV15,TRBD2,TGTGCCACCAGCCCCCGCGGGCTAGCGGGAGGGCGGGGTTTCACAGATACGCAGTATTTT,CATSPRGLAGGRGFTDTQYF
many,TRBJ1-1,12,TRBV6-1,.,TGTGCCAGCTTGACAAAGGGCACTGAAGCTTTCTTT,CASLTKGTEAFF
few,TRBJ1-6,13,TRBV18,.,TGTGCCAGCTCACCAGGGGGGGACTCACCCCTCCACTTT,CASSPGGDSPLHF
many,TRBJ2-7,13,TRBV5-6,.,TGTGCCAGCAGCATAGACAGGTTCTACGAGCAGTACTTC,CASSIDRFYEQYF
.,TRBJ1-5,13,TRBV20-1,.,TGCAGTGCCCTGACGGACCCCAATCAGCCCCAGCATTTT,CSALTDPNQPQHF
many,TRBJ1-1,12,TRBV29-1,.,TGCAGCGTTGCAGGGGTGGGCACTGAAGCTTTCTTT,CSVAGVGTEAFF
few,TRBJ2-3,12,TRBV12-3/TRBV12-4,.,TGTGCCAGCGGAAACGCCGCAGATACGCAGTATTTT,CASGNAADTQYF
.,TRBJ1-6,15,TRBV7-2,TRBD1,TGTGCCAGCAGTTATGCCCGGGACAGTAATTCACCCCTCCACTTT,CASSYARDSNSPLHF
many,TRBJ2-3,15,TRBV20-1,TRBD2,TGCAGTGCTAGGAGGGCTAGCGGGAACACAGATACGCAGTATTTT,CSARRASGNTDTQYF
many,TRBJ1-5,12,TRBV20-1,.,TGCAGTGCTAGAGGTGCGAATCAGCCCCAGCATTTT,CSARGANQPQHF
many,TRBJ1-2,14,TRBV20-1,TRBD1,TGCAGTGCTTACGACAGGGCATCTAACTATGGCTACACCTTC,CSAYDRASNYGYTF
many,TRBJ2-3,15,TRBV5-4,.,TGTGCCAGCAGCTTGGGCGGTTATCACACAGATACGCAGTATTTT,CASSLGGYHTDTQYF
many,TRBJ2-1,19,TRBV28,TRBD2,TGTGCCAGCAGTTTACTTAATGGGGGGAGGGCGGGAGTGAGATATGAGCAGTTCTTC,CASSLLNGGRAGVRYEQFF
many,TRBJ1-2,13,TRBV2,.,TGTGCCAGCAGTGAACAACGGAACTATGGCTACACCTTC,CASSEQRNYGYTF
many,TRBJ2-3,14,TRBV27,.,TGTGCCAGCACCCCGGACCCGAACACAGATACGCAGTATTTT,CASTPDPNTDTQYF
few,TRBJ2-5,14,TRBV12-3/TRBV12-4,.,TGTGCCAGCAGTTTTGGGGGGAATAGAGGGACCCAGTACTTC,CASSFGGNRGTQYF
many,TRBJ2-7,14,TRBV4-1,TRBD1,TGCGCCAGCAGCAACACGGACAGGGCCTACGAGCAGTACTTC,CASSNTDRAYEQYF
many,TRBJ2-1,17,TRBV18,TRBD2,TGTGCCAGCTCACCAGGGACTAGCGGGAGGGCCTTGAATGAGCAGTTCTTC,CASSPGTSGRALNEQFF
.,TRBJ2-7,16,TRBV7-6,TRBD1,TGTGCCAGCAGCTTAGGAGCGGGACAGGGGGCTCACGAGCAGTACTTC,CASSLGAGQGAHEQYF
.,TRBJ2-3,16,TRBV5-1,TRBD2,TGCGCCAGCAGCTTGGCAGCGGGAGCTGTTACAGATACGCAGTATTTT,CASSLAAGAVTDTQYF
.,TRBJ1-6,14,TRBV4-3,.,TGCGCCAGCAGCGTAAGGGGAGGTGATTCACCCCTCCACTTT,CASSVRGGDSPLHF
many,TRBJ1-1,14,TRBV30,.,TGTGCCTGGAGTGCCGGGACACGCAACACTGAAGCTTTCTTT,CAWSAGTRNTEAFF
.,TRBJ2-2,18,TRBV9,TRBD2,TGTGCCAGCAGCGTAGGCGGGTCGGCGGGAGGAATTGGCGGGGAGCTGTTTTTT,CASSVGGSAGGIGGELFF
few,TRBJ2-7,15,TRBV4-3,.,TGCGCCAGCAGCCAAGATCGGGGCAAGCCCTACGAGCAGTACTTC,CASSQDRGKPYEQYF
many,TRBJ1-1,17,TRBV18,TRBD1,TGTGCCAGCTCGCGGACCCCCAGGACAGGGGTGAACACTGAAGCTTTCTTT,CASSRTPRTGVNTEAFF
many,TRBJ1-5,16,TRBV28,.,TGTGCCAGCAGTTTATTACAGGGTGGGTCAAATCAGCCCCAGCATTTT,CASSLLQGGSNQPQHF
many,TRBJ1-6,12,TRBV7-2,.,TGTGCCAGCAGCTTAGGAGGGTCACCCCTCCACTTT,CASSLGGSPLHF
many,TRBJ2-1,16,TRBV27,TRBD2,TGTGCCAGCAGTGAGGTAGCGGGAGGGCCGGGCAATGAGCAGTTCTTC,CASSEVAGGPGNEQFF
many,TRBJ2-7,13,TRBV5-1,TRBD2,TGCGCCAGCAGCCGGGAGGACAACTACGAGCAGTACTTC,CASSREDNYEQYF
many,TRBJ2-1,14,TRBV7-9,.,TGTGCCAGCAGCTTGAAGAGCCGTGGCGGTGAGCAGTTCTTC,CASSLKSRGGEQFF
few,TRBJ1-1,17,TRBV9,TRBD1,TGTGCCAGCAGCTCGGACAGGGGAGAGATTGGGAACACTGAAGCTTTCTTT,CASSSDRGEIGNTEAFF
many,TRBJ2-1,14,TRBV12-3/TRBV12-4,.,TGTGCCAGCGGGGGGTCTAGCTCCTACAATGAGCAGTTCTTC,CASGGSSSYNEQFF
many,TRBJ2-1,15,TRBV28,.,TGTGCCAGCACCCCCGCTACCCGCAGGCACAATGAGCAGTTCTTC,CASTPATRRHNEQFF
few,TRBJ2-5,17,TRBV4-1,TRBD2,TGCGCCAGCAGCCAAGATCTCAGGACGGGAGGGCCAGAGACCCAGTACTTC,CASSQDLRTGGPETQYF
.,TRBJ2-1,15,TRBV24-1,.,TGTGCCACCAGTGGTACGCGGGAAAACTACAATGAGCAGTTCTTC,CATSGTRENYNEQFF
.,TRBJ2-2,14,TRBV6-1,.,TGTGCCAGCTGTCCTCAGCTAGGCTCCGGGGAGCTGTTTTTT,CASCPQLGSGELFF
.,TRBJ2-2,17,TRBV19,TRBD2,TGTGCCAGTAGTAGCGGGTCGGGAGGTCCGAACACCGGGGAGCTGTTTTTT,CASSSGSGGPNTGELFF
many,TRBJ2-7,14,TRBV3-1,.,TGTGCCAGCAGCCAAGACCCCCGATCCTACGAGCAGTACTTC,CASSQDPRSYEQYF
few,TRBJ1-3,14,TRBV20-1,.,TGCAGTGCTCCCTACGGCCACTCTGGAAACACCATATATTTT,CSAPYGHSGNTIYF
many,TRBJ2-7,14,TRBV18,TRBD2,TGTGCCAGCCAGGCGGGAGGAAAATCCTACGAGCAGTACTTC,CASQAGGKSYEQYF
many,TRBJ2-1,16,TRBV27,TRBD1,TGTGCCAGCAGTTTATCAGGGGGCGGAATTGGGTATGAGCAGTTCTTC,CASSLSGGGIGYEQFF
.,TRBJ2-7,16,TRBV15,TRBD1,TGTGCCACCAGCAGTATAATGGGGACAGGAGACTACGAGCAGTACTTC,CATSSIMGTGDYEQYF
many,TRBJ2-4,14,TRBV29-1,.,TGCAGCGTTGTAGAAGGTCGGCTCGAAAACATTCAGTACTTC,CSVVEGRLENIQYF
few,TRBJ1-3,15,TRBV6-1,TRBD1,TGTGCCAGCAAACGGGACAGTCCCTCTGGAAACACCATATATTTT,CASKRDSPSGNTIYF
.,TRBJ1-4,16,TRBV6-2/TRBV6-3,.,TGTGCCAGCAGTTATTCGTGGACTGAAACTAATGAAAAACTGTTTTTT,CASSYSWTETNEKLFF
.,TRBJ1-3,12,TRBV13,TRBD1,TGTGCCAGCGGGACAGGGAGGAACACCATATATTTT,CASGTGRNTIYF
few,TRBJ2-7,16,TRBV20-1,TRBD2,TGCAGTGCTAGAGCCCCGGGACTAGCGGGACTTGAAGAGCAGTACTTC,CSARAPGLAGLEEQYF
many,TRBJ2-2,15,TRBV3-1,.,TGTGCCAGCAGCCACCGTCTAGGCGACACCGGGGAGCTGTTTTTT,CASSHRLGDTGELFF
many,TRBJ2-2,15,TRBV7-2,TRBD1,TGTGCCAGCAGCCCCTTGACAGGGTACACCGGGGAGCTGTTTTTT,CASSPLTGYTGELFF
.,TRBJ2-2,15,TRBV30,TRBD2,TGTGCCTGGAGGCAACTAGCGGGAGACACCGGGGAGCTGTTTTTT,CAWRQLAGDTGELFF
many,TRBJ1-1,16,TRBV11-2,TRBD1,TGTGCCAGCAGACACAGGCCGGGACAGATGAACACTGAAGCTTTCTTT,CASRHRPGQMNTEAFF